The rows below give T cell receptor beta chains drawn from one sample of a study of cytomegalovirus exposure and HLA in healthy donors. Repertoires were generated with immunoSEQ multiplex PCR, while TCRdb's copy carries only in-frame clones and drops some. This sample has 120,000 to 150,000 clones, with 70% to 85% found just once. Sequences were obtained from PBMCs. The receptors derive from a male donor in good health and CMV-seronegative. CDR3s include the opening cysteine and the closing phenylalanine or tryptophan. The order of the fields is D gene, V gene, J gene, clone size, CDR3 protein, CDR3 DNA. The D gene is left open where the match is weak. Some rows mark clone size as missing; the rest say once, few, many or name a class of expanded clone.

.	TRBV30	TRBJ1-2	.	CAWRNPLQAGYGYTF	TGTGCCTGGAGAAACCCCCTGCAGGCGGGCTATGGCTACACCTTC
.	TRBV7-9	TRBJ1-1	.	CASSLSYEVSEAFF	TGTGCCAGCAGCTTAAGTTATGAGGTTTCTGAAGCTTTCTTT
.	TRBV6-5	TRBJ2-2	.	CASSYRESTGELFF	TGTGCCAGCAGTTACCGGGAGTCCACCGGGGAGCTGTTTTTT
.	TRBV9	TRBJ2-5	.	CASSVAPGTGHQETQYF	TGTGCCAGCAGCGTAGCTCCGGGTACAGGGCACCAAGAGACCCAGTACTTC
TRBD1	TRBV18	TRBJ1-2	.	CASSGTGGAGYTF	TGTGCCAGCTCGGGGACAGGGGGCGCTGGCTACACCTTC
TRBD1	TRBV29-1	TRBJ2-1	.	CSVEGQGYEQFF	TGCAGCGTTGAGGGACAGGGGTACGAGCAGTTCTTC
TRBD1	TRBV27	TRBJ2-3	.	CASSIQGGTDTQYF	TGTGCCAGCAGTATCCAGGGGGGCACAGATACGCAGTATTTT
TRBD2	TRBV7-2	TRBJ2-1	.	CASSLPAGGEQFF	TGTGCCAGCAGCCTTCCGGCGGGAGGTGAGCAGTTCTTC
.	TRBV6-5	TRBJ1-1	.	CASSYSGGISEAFF	TGTGCCAGCAGTTACTCGGGGGGAATCTCTGAAGCTTTCTTT
TRBD1	TRBV6-5	TRBJ2-5	once	CASSRSQGGETQYF	TGTGCCAGCAGCCGGTCACAGGGGGGAGAGACCCAGTACTTC
.	TRBV2	TRBJ2-7	few	CASNEGGSYEQYF	TGTGCCAGCAACGAGGGGGGGTCCTACGAGCAGTACTTC
TRBD1	TRBV28	TRBJ1-1	.	CATRTGGAGTEAFF	TGTGCCACCCGGACAGGGGGCGCGGGGACTGAAGCTTTCTTT
TRBD1	TRBV18	TRBJ2-5	.	CASSPNALTGGLETQYF	TGTGCCAGCTCACCAAATGCGCTGACAGGGGGCCTGGAGACCCAGTACTTC
TRBD2	TRBV11-1	TRBJ2-1	.	CASSPGGAAVLSEQFF	TGTGCCAGCAGCCCGGGGGGGGCGGCCGTTCTCTCGGAGCAGTTCTTC
TRBD1	TRBV19	TRBJ2-4	once	CASSPYGDRAKNIQYF	TGTGCCAGTAGCCCCTATGGGGACAGGGCCAAAAACATTCAGTACTTC
.	TRBV6-1	TRBJ2-7	once	CASSEVGLNSYEQYF	TGTGCCAGCAGTGAAGTGGGACTCAACTCCTACGAGCAGTACTTC
TRBD2	TRBV19	TRBJ2-2	once	CASISGTRGAGELFF	TGTGCCAGTATTAGCGGGACCCGCGGGGCCGGGGAGCTGTTTTTT
.	TRBV6-5	TRBJ1-4	.	CASSYVRGEKLFF	TGTGCCAGCAGTTACGTCCGGGGAGAAAAACTGTTTTTT
.	TRBV30	TRBJ1-1	few	CAWSSRFEAFF	TGTGCCTGGAGTAGCCGGTTTGAAGCTTTCTTT
TRBD1	TRBV2	TRBJ2-5	.	CASGNDREETQYF	TGTGCCAGCGGAAATGACAGGGAAGAGACCCAGTACTTC
TRBD2	TRBV7-6	TRBJ2-2	once	CASSLGLAGANTGELFF	TGTGCCAGCAGCTTGGGACTAGCGGGGGCGAACACCGGGGAGCTGTTTTTT
TRBD2	TRBV9	TRBJ2-5	.	CASSVGSGGRMGGTQYF	TGTGCCAGCAGCGTGGGTTCCGGCGGGAGGATGGGGGGGACCCAGTACTTC
TRBD1	TRBV25-1	TRBJ1-1	.	CASSESHRGNTEAFF	TGTGCCAGCAGTGAATCTCACAGGGGAAACACTGAAGCTTTCTTT
.	TRBV28	TRBJ2-7	.	CASSFSVLEQYF	TGTGCCAGCAGTTTTTCCGTCCTAGAGCAGTACTTC
.	TRBV5-6	TRBJ1-5	.	CASSLLLAPNQPQHF	TGTGCCAGCAGCTTACTCCTTGCCCCCAATCAGCCCCAGCATTTT
.	TRBV7-2	TRBJ2-2	.	CASSFLNTGELFF	TGTGCCAGCAGCTTCCTCAACACCGGGGAGCTGTTTTTT
TRBD2	TRBV7-2	TRBJ2-3	.	CASSLASSGSVLDTQYF	TGTGCCAGCAGCTTAGCAAGTAGCGGGAGCGTTTTAGATACGCAGTATTTT
.	TRBV18	TRBJ2-7	.	CASSPPASGTLEQYF	TGTGCCAGCTCACCACCGGCTAGTGGCACTCTCGAGCAGTACTTC
.	TRBV13	TRBJ2-2	.	CASRIRGNTGELFF	TGTGCCAGCCGAATACGGGGGAACACCGGGGAGCTGTTTTTT
.	TRBV4-1	TRBJ2-1	.	CASSQVLPGSNEQFF	TGCGCCAGCAGCCAAGTTTTGCCGGGATCGAATGAGCAGTTCTTC
.	TRBV5-3	TRBJ1-1	.	CARSLFFPGLGGSEAFF	TGTGCCAGAAGCTTGTTCTTCCCAGGACTAGGAGGGTCTGAAGCTTTCTTT
TRBD2	TRBV7-9	TRBJ2-1	.	CASRPKGLAGDNEQFF	TGTGCCAGCCGACCTAAGGGACTAGCGGGTGACAATGAGCAGTTCTTC
.	TRBV4-3	TRBJ2-1	.	CASSPDHASAGYNEQFF	TGCGCCAGCAGCCCAGACCACGCATCCGCGGGGTACAATGAGCAGTTCTTC
TRBD1	TRBV7-9	TRBJ2-7	.	CASSLQGAYEQYF	TGTGCCAGCAGCTTACAGGGGGCCTACGAGCAGTACTTC
TRBD2	TRBV30	TRBJ2-1	.	CAWESTSGGNEQFF	TGTGCCTGGGAGTCGACTAGCGGGGGTAATGAGCAGTTCTTC
TRBD1	TRBV19	TRBJ1-1	.	CASSISSLGQGTHTEAFF	TGTGCCAGTAGTATTTCGTCTCTGGGACAGGGGACCCACACTGAAGCTTTCTTT
TRBD1	TRBV25-1	TRBJ1-2	.	CASSEWGTAYGYTF	TGTGCCAGCAGTGAATGGGGGACAGCCTATGGCTACACCTTC
.	TRBV10-2	TRBJ1-2	.	CASSQDGGRIYGYTF	TGCGCCAGCAGTCAGGACGGGGGACGGATCTATGGCTACACCTTC
.	TRBV29-1	TRBJ2-5	.	CSVLGIGETQYF	TGCAGCGTGCTCGGGATAGGAGAGACCCAGTACTTC
TRBD2	TRBV4-3	TRBJ2-1	.	CASSQETGRFAYEQFF	TGCGCCAGCAGCCAAGAAACCGGGAGGTTTGCCTATGAGCAGTTCTTC
TRBD1	TRBV4-3	TRBJ1-2	.	CASSQEPGQGSYGYTF	TGCGCCAGCAGCCAAGAACCGGGACAGGGGAGCTATGGCTACACCTTC
TRBD1	TRBV6-1	TRBJ2-7	.	CAGRVTGNYEQYF	TGTGCCGGCCGAGTGACAGGGAACTACGAGCAGTACTTC
.	TRBV15	TRBJ2-1	once	CATSGQSPEQFF	TGTGCCACCAGCGGGCAATCTCCCGAGCAGTTCTTC
.	TRBV7-2	TRBJ2-3	.	CASSLRLGDTQYF	TGTGCCAGCAGCTTAAGACTAGGGGATACGCAGTATTTT
.	TRBV9	TRBJ2-1	.	CASSVGGLYNNEQFF	TGTGCCAGCAGCGTCGGCGGACTCTACAACAATGAGCAGTTCTTC
.	TRBV29-1	TRBJ2-5	.	CSAWGPQETQYF	TGCAGTGCGTGGGGCCCTCAAGAGACCCAGTACTTC
.	TRBV19	TRBJ2-1	.	CASAGGGPRGQFF	TGTGCCTCCGCTGGCGGAGGGCCACGTGGGCAGTTCTTC
TRBD1	TRBV2	TRBJ2-7	.	CASNPGQGSYEQYF	TGTGCCAGCAATCCCGGACAGGGGTCCTACGAGCAGTACTTC
TRBD1	TRBV7-2	TRBJ1-2	once	CASSYTGGSVSYGYTF	TGTGCCAGCAGCTATACAGGGGGCTCGGTCAGCTATGGCTACACCTTC
.	TRBV4-2	TRBJ2-7	.	CASSQDPGGPSGSGYEQYF	TGTGCCAGCAGCCAAGACCCAGGGGGACCAAGCGGGAGTGGGTACGAGCAGTACTTC
TRBD2	TRBV6-5	TRBJ2-5	.	CASRDSGRQETQYF	TGTGCCAGCAGGGATAGCGGGAGACAAGAGACCCAGTACTTC
.	TRBV7-8	TRBJ2-3	few	CASSPPGAGTTDTQYF	TGTGCCAGCAGCCCCCCTGGCGCGGGGACCACAGATACGCAGTATTTT
TRBD1	TRBV29-1	TRBJ1-2	few	CSVEGQGRPYTF	TGCAGCGTTGAAGGACAGGGTAGACCCTACACCTTC
TRBD2	TRBV18	TRBJ2-7	.	CASSIAGGYEQYF	TGTGCCAGCTCCATAGCGGGTGGCTACGAGCAGTACTTC
.	TRBV18	TRBJ2-7	.	CASSPAPSDEQYF	TGTGCCAGCTCACCAGCCCCGAGCGACGAGCAGTACTTC
.	TRBV28	TRBJ1-2	.	CASSLTGTSYGYTF	TGTGCCAGCAGTCTAACCGGGACAAGCTATGGCTACACCTTC
TRBD1	TRBV5-6	TRBJ2-3	.	CASSQGQGADTQYF	TGTGCCAGCAGCCAGGGACAGGGGGCAGATACGCAGTATTTT
.	TRBV4-3	TRBJ2-3	.	CASSQAGGGHTDTQYF	TGCGCCAGCAGCCAAGCGGGCGGAGGGCACACAGATACGCAGTATTTT
.	TRBV4-3	TRBJ2-1	.	CASSPGTWLDEQFF	TGCGCCAGCAGCCCCGGGACTTGGCTAGATGAGCAGTTCTTC
TRBD2	TRBV5-6	TRBJ2-7	.	CASSLLLAGGEQYF	TGTGCCAGCAGCTTGTTGCTAGCGGGAGGCGAGCAGTACTTC